The rows below give T cell receptor beta chains drawn from one sample of a study of blood T cell repertoires in COVID-19. Only in-frame clones appear in the TCRdb table, and some are missing; sequencing was by immunoSEQ multiplex PCR. The sample has some 200,000 clones; approximately 87% are singletons. The sample consisted of peripheral blood. These receptors were taken from a man aged 18 to 29 with active or convalescent COVID-19. Both conserved end residues are part of each CDR3.

v_gene	j_gene	CDR3aa
TRBV2	TRBJ1-5	CASMGQFDQPQHF
TRBV30	TRBJ2-2	CAWRGSGTGTGELFF
TRBV5-8	TRBJ2-4	CASSFPLAKNIQYF
TRBV5-8	TRBJ2-3	CASSLAVQGGDTQYF
TRBV9	TRBJ1-2	CASSVSAIDFYGYTF
TRBV28	TRBJ1-1	CASSLVAQAAEAFF
TRBV11-3	TRBJ2-3	CASSSSYTSTDTQYF
TRBV7-2	TRBJ2-2	CASSLDRAGVRPAAGELFF
TRBV6-1	TRBJ1-2	CASSEGSPNYGYTF
TRBV7-9	TRBJ1-2	CASSLGTGGYTF
TRBV7-9	TRBJ2-7	CASSLTFGSRVEQYF
TRBV20-1	TRBJ2-7	CSASQNRNEQYF
TRBV2	TRBJ2-2	CASRTGVWGTGELFF
TRBV6-5	TRBJ1-1	CASSYGRGRNTEAFF
TRBV9	TRBJ1-2	CASSVSVLSNYGYTF
TRBV7-2	TRBJ1-5	CASSLAMTTAGDQPQHF
TRBV7-2	TRBJ1-4	CASSLGGRVEEKLFF
TRBV5-4	TRBJ2-1	CASSLEQGVGSEQFF
TRBV11-3	TRBJ2-3	CASSTPRGPGDTQYF
TRBV9	TRBJ2-5	CASSVGGGGGETQYF
TRBV14	TRBJ1-4	CASSFGQGTWEKLFF
TRBV28	TRBJ1-2	CASTTGSNYGYTF
TRBV15	TRBJ1-3	CATSIKRGSGNTIYF
TRBV10-3	TRBJ1-4	CAISELGANEKLFF
TRBV7-9	TRBJ2-7	CASSYTGTSEPYEQYF
TRBV28	TRBJ1-2	CASGTTGTYGYTF
TRBV19	TRBJ2-3	CASSTPGTESTDTQYF
TRBV28	TRBJ2-6	CASSPGGTSGANVLTF
TRBV11-3	TRBJ2-5	CASSLVYGRGEETQYF